The 32 T cell receptor beta chains in this list originate from one sample, sequenced in a study of blood T cell repertoires in COVID-19. Assay: immunoSEQ multiplex PCR; the TCRdb copy retains only in-frame clones and omits some. The sample carries 150,000 to 190,000 clones, about 86% recorded once. Sequences were obtained from PBMCs or T cells enriched from blood (not recorded which). These receptors were collected from a man between 45 and 60 years old who had recovered from COVID-19.

V usage is TRBV19 and J usage is TRBJ1-4; D is possibly TRBD1 (5 bases). The length of the CDR3 is 16 residues. Germline-derived CDR1 and CDR2 are LNHDA and SQIVND (reference sequence). With 3 bases removed from V and 1 base from J, the gap between germline ends came to 12 bases. The CDR3 sequence: CASSMGGTVTNEKLFF. CDR3 coding DNA: TGTGCCAGTAGTATGGGGGGTACGGTAACTAATGAAAAACTGTTTTTT.

J is TRBJ1-6 and V is TRBV5-1, with unresolved D. The V end was cut by 4 bases, the J end by 4 bases, with 15 bases between. Germline CDR1 and CDR2: SGHRS and YFSETQ. The CDR3 sequence is 16 residues long. CDR3: CASSPNQQAYNSPLHF. The CDR3 DNA follows: TGCGCCAGCAGCCCGAACCAGCAGGCTTATAATTCACCCCTCCACTTT.

The V call is TRBV7-3, the J call TRBJ2-2, with 7 bases that match TRBD1. V lost 3 bases and J lost 0; bases outside the gene matches: 13. Looked up from germline, CDR1 is SGHTA and CDR2 is FQGTGA. CDR3 length: 19 residues. This CDR3 is CASSFIPSSGTANTGELFF. CDR3 coding DNA: TGTGCCAGCAGCTTTATCCCCTCCTCCGGGACAGCGAACACCGGGGAGCTGTTTTTT. The whole variable domain, filled in from reference TRBV7-3 and TRBJ2-2, reads GAGVSQTPSNKVTEKGKYVELRCDPISGHTALYWYRQSLGQGPEFLIYFQGTGAADDSGLPNDRFFAVRPEGSVSTLKIQRTERGDSAVYLCASSFIPSSGTANTGELFFGEGSRLTVL.

The CDR3 region has the DNA TGTGCCAGCAGTGGGCCAGGGGTTCTCAATCAGCCCCAGCATTTT. Its translation: CASSGPGVLNQPQHF. V is TRBV2 and J is TRBJ1-5, with D maybe TRBD1 (6 bases). The CDR3 runs to 15 residues. Trimming took 4 bases from V and 3 from J, leaving 13 bases between them. CDR1 is SNHLY, CDR2 FYNNEI, per germline. Complete variable domain (other parts from reference TRBV2 and TRBJ1-5): EPEVTQTPSHQVTQMGQEVILRCVPISNHLYFYWYRQILGQKVEFLVSFYNNEISEKSEIFDDQFSVERPDGSNFTLKIRSTKLEDSAMYFCASSGPGVLNQPQHFGDGTRLSIL.

The chain carries TRBV9 and TRBJ2-7; TRBD1 might be the D (5 bases). This CDR3 comprises 14 residues. Germline V lookup: CDR1 SGDLS, CDR2 YYNGEE. Trimming shortened V by 0 bases and J by 1 base, and 8 bases separated the two germline ends. The CDR3 DNA follows: TGTGCCAGCAGCGTAGGACAGAGATCCTACGAGCAGTACTTC. Translating it yields CASSVGQRSYEQYF. The variable domain in full, with the rest retrieved from reference TRBV9 and TRBJ2-7, is DSGVTQTPKHLITATGQRVTLRCSPRSGDLSVYWYQQSLDQGLQFLIQYYNGEERAKGNILERFSAQQFPDLHSELNLSSLELGDSALYFCASSVGQRSYEQYFGPGTRLTVT.

The CDR3 DNA reads as TGTGCCAGCAGTTACTCGCAGGGGTATTCACCCCTCCACTTT. Encoded protein: CASSYSQGYSPLHF. The chain joins TRBV6-2 or TRBV6-3 to TRBJ1-6; D may be TRBD1 (6 bases). V lost 0 bases, J lost 8 bases, and 8 bases lay in between. The CDR3 loop spans 14 amino acids. CDR1 and CDR2 from the germline V gene are MNHEY and SVGEGT.

The chain combines TRBV11-2 with TRBJ1-6; D perhaps matches TRBD1 (5 bases). Looked up from germline, CDR1 is SGHAT and CDR2 is FQNNGV. This CDR3 region has 17 residues. V was cut by 5 bases and J by 3 bases, with 17 bases left in between. The chain's CDR3 is CASSGRGSGLYNSPLHF. The CDR3 DNA reads TGTGCCAGCAGCGGGAGGGGCTCGGGGCTCTATAATTCACCCCTCCACTTT.

The CDR3 DNA sequence: TGTGCCAGCAGCTTTAGGGGGCCAGAGACCCAGTACTTC. Its translation is CASSFRGPETQYF. The chain has TRBV7-9 and TRBJ2-5; 7 bases agree with TRBD1. J was trimmed by 4 bases and V by 3 bases; bases with no gene match: 2. The CDR3 runs to 13 residues. The germline V gene encodes CDR1 SEHNR and CDR2 FQNEAQ (reference sequence).

This rearrangement joins TRBV11-3 to TRBJ2-1, with 11 bases aligning to TRBD2. With V trimmed by 5 bases and J by 4 bases, 4 bases remained unmatched. Germline V gene lookup returns CDR1 SGHNT and CDR2 YENEEA. The CDR3 runs to 15 residues. The CDR3 DNA reads as TGTGCCAGCAGCGCCCGACTAGCGGGATACAATGAGCAGTTCTTC. Protein: CASSARLAGYNEQFF.

V is TRBV5-5 and J is TRBJ2-5; 14 bases map to TRBD2. The junction had 5 bases not matched to a gene; V was cut back by 3 bases and J by 7 bases. CDR1 and CDR2 from the germline V gene are SGHKS and YYEKEE (reference sequence). This CDR3 contains 15 residues. CDR3 coding DNA: TGTGCCAGCAGCTCGGGACTAGCGGGGGTATGGACCCAGTACTTC. Amino acid sequence: CASSSGLAGVWTQYF.

CDR3 loop: CASSQFPGFSNQPQHF. As DNA, the CDR3 is TGTGCCAGCAGCCAATTCCCAGGGTTTAGCAATCAGCCCCAGCATTTT. The chain links TRBV16 to TRBJ1-5; D might be TRBD1 (5 bases). This CDR3 spans 16 amino acids. V gave up 1 base and J gave up 0 bases, with 10 bases separating them. Germline V gene data show CDR1 as KGHSY and CDR2 as FQNENV.

The chain uses TRBV11-2 and TRBJ1-3, with TRBD1 matching 9 bases. The junction had 5 bases not matched to a gene; V was cut back by 5 bases and J by 0 bases. In germline, CDR1 is SGHAT, CDR2 FQNNGV. CDR3 length: 16 residues. Here the CDR3 DNA reads TGTGCCAGCAGCGCTACAGGGGGCAGCTCTGGAAACACCATATATTTT. Amino acids: CASSATGGSSGNTIYF.

This clone was picked up one time. The chain carries TRBV2 and TRBJ1-5; 7 positions match TRBD1. The germline V gene encodes CDR1 SNHLY and CDR2 FYNNEI. CDR3 size: 15 residues. V shed 6 bases and J 3 bases; nucleotides not matched to a gene: 8. CDR3 amino acids: CASRALGQSNQPQHF. CDR3 in DNA: TGTGCCAGCAGGGCGCTGGGACAGTCCAATCAGCCCCAGCATTTT. Variable domain in full (rest from reference TRBV2 and TRBJ1-5): EPEVTQTPSHQVTQMGQEVILRCVPISNHLYFYWYRQILGQKVEFLVSFYNNEISEKSEIFDDQFSVERPDGSNFTLKIRSTKLEDSAMYFCASRALGQSNQPQHFGDGTRLSIL.

The J gene is TRBJ2-1, the V gene TRBV6-2 or TRBV6-3, with 8 bases that match TRBD2. V was clipped by 0 bases and J by 0 bases; unmatched bases: 10. This CDR3 contains 19 residues. The germline V gene has CDR1 MNHEY and CDR2 SVGEGT. The CDR3 spells CASSYSPARGGSSYNEQFF. DNA for the CDR3: TGTGCCAGCAGTTACTCTCCCGCACGGGGGGGGAGCTCCTACAATGAGCAGTTCTTC.

The CDR3 region is CASSFGLAGGETQYF. The CDR3 DNA reads as TGTGCCAGCAGCTTCGGGCTAGCGGGGGGCGAGACCCAGTACTTC. The chain recombines TRBV11-2 with TRBJ2-5; 11 bases align to TRBD2. The germline CDR1 and CDR2 sequences are SGHAT and FQNNGV. J lost 5 bases, V lost 3 bases, and 5 bases had no gene match. The CDR3 contains 15 residues.

The V call is TRBV4-3, the J call TRBJ1-1; D is unresolved. The CDR3 is made up of 15 amino acids. Between the trimmed V and J ends, which lost 3 bases and 3 bases, there was a span of 14 bases. The germline V gene has CDR1 LGHNA and CDR2 YSLEER. CDR3 loop: CASSHLTGVDTEAFF. The CDR3, as DNA: TGCGCCAGCAGCCACCTGACCGGGGTAGACACTGAAGCTTTCTTT.

The genes are TRBV7-8 and TRBJ2-2, with 7 bases matching TRBD1. Germline values: CDR1 SGHVS, CDR2 FQNEAQ. CDR3 length: 18 amino acids. The V segment lost 2 bases and the J segment 1 base; nucleotides outside the gene matches: 10. The CDR3 nucleotides are TGTGCCAGCAGCTTAAAAAATAACTACAGGGGGAACACCGGGGAGCTGTTTTTT. Residues: CASSLKNNYRGNTGELFF.

The chain links TRBV5-1 to TRBJ1-1, with 7 bases aligning to TRBD1. CDR3 size: 15 residues. The germline CDR1 and CDR2 sequences are SGHRS and YFSETQ. V dropped 4 bases and J dropped 4; count of bases not matched to a gene: 10. The CDR3: CASSITTGSGTEAFF. In nucleotides, the CDR3 is TGCGCCAGCAGCATTACGACAGGGAGTGGCACTGAAGCTTTCTTT. Supplemented by reference TRBV5-1 and TRBJ1-1, the full variable domain reads KAGVTQTPRYLIKTRGQQVTLSCSPISGHRSVSWYQQTPGQGLQFLFEYFSETQRNKGNFPGRFSGRQFSNSRSEMNVSTLELGDSALYLCASSITTGSGTEAFFGQGTRLTVV.

This sequence joins TRBV6-1 and TRBJ1-5; D might be TRBD1 (6 bases). V lost 2 bases and J 7 bases, leaving 18 bases between the germline ends. CDR1 is MNHNS, CDR2 SASEGT, per germline. The CDR3 extends over 16 amino acids. The CDR3 DNA sequence: TGTGCCAGCAGTGAACTGGCAGGGGAATTTACGCAGCCCCAGCATTTT. This translates into CASSELAGEFTQPQHF.

This clone showed up just once. The rearrangement joins TRBV2 to TRBJ2-2, with D perhaps matching TRBD2 (5 bases). V gave up 4 bases and J gave up 6 bases, with 9 bases separating them. The germline gives CDR1 SNHLY, CDR2 FYNNEI. The CDR3 consists of 13 residues. CDR3 loop: CASSVGGSGELFF. The CDR3 nucleotides are TGTGCCAGCAGTGTTGGAGGCTCCGGGGAGCTGTTTTTT.

This clone appeared once. The chain employs TRBV6-5 and TRBJ2-7; 8 positions match TRBD1. Germline V CDR1 and CDR2: MNHEY, SVGAGI. V shed 2 bases and J 2 bases; nucleotides not matched to a gene: 2. The CDR3 spans 14 residues. CDR3 coding DNA: TGTGCCAGCAGTTACGGGACAGGAGCCTACGAGCAGTACTTC. Translating it yields CASSYGTGAYEQYF.

This chain connects TRBV15 to TRBJ2-3; 8 bases match TRBD2. Germline V lookup: CDR1 LNHNV, CDR2 YYDKDF (reference sequence). Losses at the gene ends were 6 bases for V and 4 bases for J; bases not matched to a gene: 9. The CDR3 loop spans 15 amino acids. The CDR3 loop reads CATSRPGGESDTQYF. As DNA, the CDR3 is TGTGCCACCAGTAGGCCGGGGGGGGAGTCAGATACGCAGTATTTT.

Of note for this clone: Other DNA sequences within the sample encode an identical CDR3. The chain uses TRBV9 and TRBJ1-4; 7 nucleotides line up with TRBD1. This CDR3 contains 14 residues. V lost 0 bases and J lost 7; bases outside the gene matches: 3. Germline CDR1 reads SGDLS; CDR2 reads YYNGEE. CDR3 bases: TGTGCCAGCAGCGTAGGTCAGGGGGGTGAAAAACTGTTTTTT. It specifies CASSVGQGGEKLFF.

For the CDR3, the DNA is TGTGCCAGCAGCTTAACGGATGCAGGGGCGAACACCGGGGAGCTGTTTTTT. Translated, it gives CASSLTDAGANTGELFF. The chain employs TRBV7-3 and TRBJ2-2; tentative D call: TRBD1 (6 bases). V was trimmed by 0 bases and J by 0 bases, leaving 11 bases between them. The CDR3 extends over 17 amino acids. Germline assignment: CDR1 SGHTA and CDR2 FQGTGA.

This clone has a handful of counts. The rearrangement uses TRBV4-1 and TRBJ1-2; possible D gene TRBD1, 5 bases. V dropped 5 bases and J dropped 0 bases, with 16 bases sitting between them. CDR1 is MGHRA and CDR2 is YSYEKL in the germline V gene. The CDR3 extends over 16 amino acids. The CDR3 DNA is TGCGCCAGCAGCGCGGGACTCCGGGGGGCTAACTATGGCTACACCTTC. Translated, it gives CASSAGLRGANYGYTF.

V and J are TRBV6-2 or TRBV6-3 and TRBJ2-5; the D gene is possibly TRBD2 (6 bases). The V end lost 5 bases, the J end lost 7 bases, and 20 bases lay between the germline ends. The germline gives CDR1 MNHEY, CDR2 SVGEGT. The CDR3 spans 15 residues. CDR3 in DNA: TGTGCCAGCAGTCGAGGGACTGGGTTCGATGGGACCCAGTACTTC. Encoded protein: CASSRGTGFDGTQYF.

The chain employs TRBV7-9 and TRBJ2-3, with D possibly TRBD2 on 7 matching bases. The CDR3 loop spans 17 amino acids. Germline loops: CDR1 SEHNR, CDR2 FQNEAQ (reference sequence). Trimming took 0 bases from V and 4 from J, leaving 17 bases between them. CDR3 in amino acids: CASSLATSGGGADTQYF. CDR3 nucleotides: TGTGCCAGCAGCTTAGCCACCTCGGGGGGCGGCGCAGATACGCAGTATTTT.

The chain joins TRBV30 to TRBJ1-2, with D maybe TRBD1 (5 bases). The CDR3 sequence is 13 residues long. Trimming left V 4 bases short and J 4 bases short, with 13 bases between. Germline V gene sequence: CDR1 GTSNPN, CDR2 SVGIG (reference sequence). The CDR3 loop reads CAWTQGYAYGYTF. Written as DNA, the CDR3 is TGTGCCTGGACTCAGGGATATGCCTATGGCTACACCTTC.

This clone showed up just once. The chain has TRBV19 and TRBJ1-2, with 7 positions matching TRBD1. The CDR3 extends over 15 amino acids. CDR1 is LNHDA, CDR2 SQIVND, per germline (reference sequence). After removal of 7 bases from V and 0 bases from J, the junction contained 8 bases not matched to a gene. The CDR3 loop reads CASNAQGRANYGYTF. Written as DNA, the CDR3 is TGTGCCAGTAATGCACAGGGGAGAGCTAACTATGGCTACACCTTC.

Concerning this clone itself: Because the CDR3's place on the DNA is in doubt, the DNA is left out and the CDR3 is given as listed by TCRdb. The gene calls are TRBV30 and TRBJ1-2; the table's D call, TRBD1, was not checked against the DNA. CDR1 and CDR2 (germline): GTSNPN, SVGIG (reference sequence). The CDR3 is 11 residues long, ends included. This CDR3 is CAWSVGTGSTF.

The rearrangement links TRBV3-1 (or the pseudogene TRBV3-2) to TRBJ1-2; 10 positions match TRBD1. V gave up 1 base and J gave up 4 bases; unmatched junction bases: 6. This CDR3 is built from 16 residues. The germline V gene encodes CDR1 LGHDT and CDR2 YNNKEL (reference sequence). This chain's CDR3 is CASSQGGQGRTYGYTF. For the CDR3, the DNA is TGTGCCAGCAGCCAAGGGGGACAGGGGAGAACCTATGGCTACACCTTC.

The chain has TRBV14 and TRBJ2-7, with TRBD2 matching 11 bases. The V gene's germline CDR1 is SGHDN and CDR2 FVKESK. V trimming: 0 bases; J trimming: 1 base; junction bases outside the gene matches: 11. This CDR3 contains 19 residues. CDR3 sequence reads: CASSQDRTSGGPISYEQYF. The CDR3 region has the DNA TGTGCCAGCAGCCAAGACCGAACTAGCGGGGGCCCAATTTCCTACGAGCAGTACTTC.